The T cell receptor (beta chain) described here comes from a study of shared clonotypes between healthy human individuals. The assay was immunoSEQ multiplex PCR, and TCRdb's table has in-frame clones only and misses some. The table has under 1,100,000 clones, approximately 80% seen once. This CDR3 is built from 11 residues. Per the germline V gene, CDR1 is SQVTM and CDR2 is ANQGSEA. V lost 2 bases and J 5 bases, leaving 4 bases between the germline ends. The TCR comes from a man younger than 30 in good health. Some clones in this sample may be carry-over from other donors' samples. The rearrangement joins TRBV29-1 to TRBJ2-1, with D uncertain. Input material: memory CD4+ T cells from PBMCs. As to subset: CD45RA-negative fraction. DNA of the CDR3: TGCAGCGTTGAACCTAACAATGAGCAGTTCTTC. Translating it yields CSVEPNNEQFF.